The 17 T cell receptor beta chains presented below share a single source sample, sequenced in a study of vaccination and CD4 T cells after COVID-19. The sample's treatment: approximately nine-day PBMC culture with coronavirus spike peptide pools or control peptides (ViraFEST assay). Scientists ran DNA taken from cultured CD4+ T cells through the Oncomine TCR Beta short-read assay for sequencing. TCRdb redid the calling of the PCR reads with MiXCR, one entry per CDR3 protein. The sample includes over 9,500 distinct CDR3 sequences, approximately 70% of them seen just once. Their antigen targets remain unknown. The material sequenced was CD4+ T cells from blood, cultured in vitro. The source of these receptors is a human donor who had recovered from COVID-19.

This clonotype was seen just once. The rearrangement links TRBV7-6 to TRBJ2-1; 8 bases fit TRBD2. V trimming: 5 bases; J trimming: 0 bases; junction bases outside the gene matches: 6. Looked up from germline, CDR1 is SGHVS and CDR2 is FNYEAQ. The CDR3 totals 16 residues. As DNA, the CDR3 is TGTGCCAGCAGCCCACTAGCGGTGAGCTCCTACAATGAGCAGTTCTTC. Translation gives CASSPLAVSSYNEQFF.

In its sample, this clonotype was seen once. The rearrangement uses TRBV20-1 and TRBJ1-6, with 7 bases lining up with TRBD1. CDR1 is DFQATT and CDR2 is SNEGSKA in the germline V gene (reference sequence). This CDR3 region has 13 residues. Trimming cost V 4 bases and J 8 bases; bases outside gene matches: 5. This CDR3 is CSANRGRYSPLHF. The CDR3, as DNA: TGCAGTGCTAACAGGGGAAGATATTCACCCCTCCACTTT.

The chain couples TRBV21-1 to TRBJ2-1; no check of the table's D call, TRBD1, against the DNA was made. TRBV21-1 is annotated as a pseudogene. The CDR3 length is 14 residues. CDR3 DNA sequence: TGTGCCAGCAGCCAACGGGACAGGACTAATGAGCAGTTCTTC. This codes for CASSQRDRTNEQFF.

V is TRBV20-1 and J is TRBJ1-2, with 10 bases matching TRBD1. CDR1 and CDR2 (germline): DFQATT, SNEGSKA (reference sequence). V was pared by 6 bases and J by 6 bases, with 16 bases of the junction left unmatched. There are 16 residues in the CDR3. In nucleotides, the CDR3 is TGCAGTGCCGTCTCCTACAGACAGGGGGCGGTAGATGGCTACACCTTC. Protein: CSAVSYRQGAVDGYTF.

J is TRBJ2-1 and V is TRBV2, with 9 bases fitting TRBD2. V shed 7 bases and J 5 bases; nucleotides not matched to a gene: 9. The CDR3 totals 15 residues. CDR1 and CDR2 from the germline V gene are SNHLY and FYNNEI. CDR3 protein: CASTSERGANNEQFF. Here the CDR3 DNA reads TGTGCCAGCACATCGGAGCGGGGGGCGAACAATGAGCAGTTCTTC.

The V and J genes are TRBV19 and TRBJ1-2, with D possibly matching TRBD1 (6 bases). V dropped 5 bases and J dropped 8 bases, with 15 bases sitting between them. This CDR3 region has 13 residues. Germline CDR1 and CDR2: LNHDA and SQIVND (reference sequence). The CDR3 coding sequence is TGTGCCAGTAGTCCCCGGACAGTTGACGGCTACACCTTC. Translation gives CASSPRTVDGYTF.

Here the CDR3 reads CASSPGWTSEETQYF. Written as DNA, the CDR3 is TGTGCCAGCAGCCCTGGTTGGACTAGCGAAGAGACCCAGTACTTC. V usage is TRBV4-2 and J usage is TRBJ2-5; 9 nucleotides agree with TRBD2. The J segment lost 3 bases and the V segment lost 4 bases, leaving 6 bases of the junction unmatched. Looked up from germline, CDR1 is LGHNA and CDR2 is YNFKEQ. The CDR3 contains 15 residues.

The CDR3 DNA reads TGTGCCAGCAGCCCCGAGACAGGTCGTAATTCACCCCTCCACTTT. This gives the protein CASSPETGRNSPLHF. The V and J genes are TRBV12-3 or TRBV12-4 and TRBJ1-6; a possible D gene is TRBD1 (6 bases). V was clipped by 6 bases and J by 6 bases, with 15 bases between them. There are 15 residues in the CDR3.

The chain links TRBV6-1 to TRBJ2-7; the match to TRBD2 covers 8 bases. The V segment lost 10 bases and the J segment 8 bases; nucleotides outside the gene matches: 7. The V gene's germline CDR1 is MNHNS and CDR2 SASEGT. The CDR3 is made up of 11 amino acids. The CDR3 nucleotides are TGTGCCACCACCGAGCGGGGGAAGCAGTACTTC. This gives the protein CATTERGKQYF.

This clonotype was counted only a few times. The chain employs TRBV7-2 and TRBJ2-7; D call uncertain. Germline values: CDR1 SGHTA, CDR2 FQGNSA. V was shortened by 2 bases and J by 7 bases, with 12 bases between the two germline ends. The CDR3 loop spans 13 amino acids. Written as DNA, the CDR3 is TGTGCCAGCAGCTTATATAGGGTGGGGGAGCAGTACTTC. Amino acids: CASSLYRVGEQYF.

V is TRBV6-1 and J is TRBJ1-6; 8 bases match TRBD1. This CDR3 region has 16 residues. Trimming cost V 7 bases and J 7 bases; bases outside gene matches: 12. CDR1 is MNHNS, CDR2 SASEGT, per germline. This CDR3 reads CASTRETGGVNSPLHF. The CDR3 region has the DNA TGTGCCAGCACCCGAGAAACAGGGGGTGTGAATTCACCCCTCCACTTT.

CDR3 sequence reads: CSASPQGTGNTIYF. CDR3 nucleotides: TGCAGTGCTAGTCCACAGGGTACTGGAAACACCATATATTTT. The V call is TRBV20-1, the J call TRBJ1-3, with TRBD1 as a possible D gene (6 bases). Germline V CDR1 and CDR2: DFQATT, SNEGSKA (reference sequence). The ends were cut back, 3 bases at V and 2 bases at J, with 11 bases in the middle. The CDR3 consists of 14 residues.

By proportion, this clonotype is large. The V call is TRBV19, the J call TRBJ1-2, with a weak D call TRBD1 (5 bases). Germline CDR1 LNHDA, CDR2 SQIVND (reference sequence). The CDR3 totals 13 residues. Trimming took 3 bases from V and 8 from J, leaving 13 bases between them. The CDR3 DNA reads TGTGCCAGTAGTATGAGGGGTAGTTTCGGCTACACCTTC. Protein: CASSMRGSFGYTF. The full variable domain, rest sourced from reference TRBV19 and TRBJ1-2, is DGGITQSPKYLFRKEGQNVTLSCEQNLNHDAMYWYRQDPGQGLRLIYYSQIVNDFQKGDIAEGYSVSREKKESFPLTVTSAQKNPTAFYLCASSMRGSFGYTFGSGTRLTVV.

The rearrangement links TRBV7-9 to TRBJ2-3; TRBD2 agrees at 10 bases. V dropped 4 bases and J dropped 5; count of bases not matched to a gene: 9. CDR3 size: 16 residues. The V gene's germline CDR1 is SEHNR and CDR2 FQNEAQ (reference sequence). Written as DNA, the CDR3 is TGTGCCAGCAGCTGGGGGGCTAGCGGGGGTGTAGATACGCAGTATTTT. Translated: CASSWGASGGVDTQYF. The whole variable domain, filled in from reference TRBV7-9 and TRBJ2-3, reads DTGVSQNPRHKITKRGQNVTFRCDPISEHNRLYWYRQTLGQGPEFLTYFQNEAQLEKSRLLSDRFSAERPKGSFSTLEIQRTEQGDSAMYLCASSWGASGGVDTQYFGPGTRLTVL.

The chain recombines TRBV5-1 with TRBJ2-5; TRBD1 aligns across 7 bases. CDR1 and CDR2 from the germline V gene are SGHRS and YFSETQ. The CDR3 covers 15 residues. The J segment lost 2 bases and the V segment lost 2 bases, leaving 6 bases of the junction unmatched. The CDR3 loop reads CASSLSLTGQETQYF. The CDR3 DNA sequence: TGCGCCAGCAGCTTATCCCTGACAGGGCAAGAGACCCAGTACTTC.

This chain links TRBV20-1 with TRBJ2-5, with unresolved D. Per the germline V gene, CDR1 is DFQATT and CDR2 is SNEGSKA (reference sequence). Trimming took 0 bases from V and 1 from J, leaving 9 bases between them. The CDR3 has 14 residues. The CDR3 here is CSARDFRIQETQYF. The DNA of the CDR3 is TGCAGTGCTAGAGACTTCCGGATCCAAGAGACCCAGTACTTC.

The chain uses TRBV7-2 and TRBJ2-7; D not certain. In germline, CDR1 is SGHTA, CDR2 FQGNSA. There are 13 residues in the CDR3. The germline V and J ends were trimmed by 0 bases and 4 bases, with 7 bases remaining between them. CDR3 region: CASSLAVEYEQYF. CDR3 DNA: TGTGCCAGCAGCTTAGCCGTGGAATACGAGCAGTACTTC.